The T cell receptor (beta chain) under discussion was sequenced for a study of regulatory T cells in long-lasting Graves disease. Described time point: newly diagnosed GD, antithyroid drugs for less than 3 months. Extracted RNA from PBMCs served as the source of the TCR library. Blood from the periphery, nine milliliters in all, was drawn into EDTA tubes. Construction of the TCR beta libraries employed iRepertoire HTBI primers in conjunction with Arm-PCR of CDR3 regions. TCRdb recomputed calls from the multiplex PCR reads with MiXCR, one row per CDR3 protein. The sample lists around 450,000 distinct CDR3 sequences; roughly 15% were seen once. This clonotype was counted ten times or more. The same data also contributed to another study, on T cells in Graves' hyperthyroidism and ophthalmopathy.

Sequenced here: peripheral blood mononuclear cells (PBMCs), sampled at new diagnosis, from a patient treated with antithyroid drugs. The TCR sequence derives from a woman aged 35 to 49 with Graves disease.

The CDR3 DNA is TGTGCCAGCAGAACAGGCTACCTGGCGAATGAGCAGTTCTTC. This sequence encodes CASRTGYLANEQFF. The V gene is TRBV12-3 or TRBV12-4, the J gene TRBJ2-1; tentative D call: TRBD1 (5 bases). The CDR3 spans 14 residues. Deletions cut 6 bases from V and 7 bases from J, with 16 bases between.